Described below is a single T cell receptor beta chain sequence and its context. Its antigen is as yet unknown. These data are taken from a study of blood T cells in healthy people across ages. Background on the study: The template switching approach captured approximately one barcoded beta molecule for every two T cells.

Through a sample-barcoded 5' primer and a J-beta primer mix, a second PCR was run for roughly 7 to 11 cycles. One entry per CDR3 protein results from TCRdb running MiXCR on the 5' RACE reads. The table lists just over 800,000 distinct CDR3 sequences, roughly 60% of them singletons. Findings and caveats of the study: Among long-lived donors, naive CD4+ cells were more numerous and diversity higher than in aged donors. The CMV status of each donor remained undetermined, and this could have confounded shifts in expanded clonotypes.

Approximately 10 milliliters was the volume of peripheral blood drawn from each donor. The ends lost 0 bases at V and 5 bases at J; junction bases unmatched: 4. There are 15 residues in the CDR3. Germline CDR1 reads LGHNA; CDR2 reads YNFKEQ. The receptor was derived from a young man in good health. The specimen sequenced was blood. The V gene is TRBV4-2, the J gene TRBJ1-5; 7 bases line up with TRBD1. The CDR3 loop is CASSQDRGEYQPQHF. The CDR3 DNA reads TGTGCCAGCAGCCAAGACAGGGGGGAATATCAGCCCCAGCATTTT.